The 26 T cell receptor beta chains presented below share a single source sample, sequenced in a study of T cells after yellow fever vaccination (dated by TCRdb to the late 2010s). The label giving this sample's treatment or condition can be read as: live attenuated yellow fever vaccine strain. Preparation of the library involved 5' RACE. For sequencing, an Illumina NovaSeq 6000 was employed. The public reads were reprocessed in TCRdb via fastp at Q25 and MiXCR, keeping in-frame beta chains. Each entry merges the rows of one CDR3 protein and shows their most common DNA and genes. For this sample the table gives around 340,000 distinct CDR3 sequences, of which 9.5% to 15% were detected only once. The ten largest make up approximately 3.3% of the sample. Material: CD4+ T cells sorted from PBMCs, obtained 15 days after the yellow fever booster vaccination. The receptors come from a man aged 18 to 29 who received the YFV17D yellow fever vaccine.

The genes are TRBV6-1 and TRBJ1-5; TRBD1 matches 7 bases. CDR3 length equals 15 residues. The germline CDR1 and CDR2 sequences are MNHNS and SASEGT. The junction had 5 bases not matched to a gene; V was cut back by 1 base and J by 5 bases. CDR3 in amino acids: CASSEGTGGHQPQHF. CDR3 nucleotide sequence: TGTGCCAGCAGTGAAGGGACAGGAGGGCATCAGCCCCAGCATTTT.

There are a few counts of this clonotype. The V gene is TRBV9, the J gene TRBJ1-6; no definite D call. Germline assignment: CDR1 SGDLS and CDR2 YYNGEE. This CDR3 region has 14 residues. Trimming cost V 0 bases and J 10 bases, with 11 bases left between them. The CDR3 protein is CASSVGSWESPLHF. CDR3 coding DNA: TGTGCCAGCAGCGTAGGGTCTTGGGAATCACCCCTCCACTTT.

This clonotype was found a few times. The chain combines TRBV6-6 with TRBJ2-1; D assignment may be TRBD1 or TRBD2 (6 bases each). Germline assignment: CDR1 MNHNY and CDR2 SVGAGI (reference sequence). This CDR3 comprises 12 residues. V was clipped by 8 bases and J by 4 bases, with 9 bases between them. CDR3 loop: CASGGPYNEQFF. In nucleotides, the CDR3 is TGTGCCAGCGGGGGGCCGTACAATGAGCAGTTCTTC.

This clonotype has only a few counts. The chain combines TRBV7-9 with TRBJ2-7; D gene unclear. V lost 3 bases to trimming and J lost 6 bases, with 12 bases between them. Germline V gene sequence: CDR1 SEHNR, CDR2 FQNEAQ (reference sequence). The CDR3 sequence is 13 residues long. The CDR3 DNA reads as TGTGCCAGCAGCTTGAGTGCTTCTAGCGAGCAGTACTTC. The encoded protein is CASSLSASSEQYF.

The table lists this clonotype with a few counts. The chain has TRBV12-3 or TRBV12-4 and TRBJ2-1, with TRBD2 matching 8 bases. The CDR3 length is 12 residues. V lost 5 bases, J lost 10 bases, and 4 bases stayed unmatched. CDR3 nucleotides: TGTGCCAGCAGTGCTTCGGGGGGGGAGCAGTTCTTC. Its protein is CASSASGGEQFF.

This clonotype has more than one count but fewer than ten. This chain uses TRBV11-2 with TRBJ1-1; D is uncertain. Trimming took off 2 bases at V and 4 bases at J, with 11 bases between the two ends. The length of the CDR3 is 14 residues. Germline values: CDR1 SGHAT, CDR2 FQNNGV. The CDR3 sequence is CASSLNGVGTEAFF. The CDR3 bases are TGTGCCAGCAGCTTAAATGGCGTGGGCACTGAAGCTTTCTTT.

This clonotype was counted a few times. V usage is TRBV12-3 or TRBV12-4 and J usage is TRBJ1-1; no reliable D call. The CDR3 sequence is 14 residues long. V lost 6 bases and J lost 4, with 15 bases in between. The CDR3 region is CASRRAGLGTEAFF. The CDR3 coding sequence is TGTGCCAGCAGGCGGGCCGGGCTGGGCACTGAAGCTTTCTTT.

The chain employs TRBV9 and TRBJ1-6; perhaps TRBD1 as D (6 bases). CDR3 length equals 15 residues. Germline loops: CDR1 SGDLS, CDR2 YYNGEE. Between the trimmed V and J ends, which lost 4 bases and 8 bases, there was a span of 16 bases. CDR3 sequence: CASSFSRGLDSPLHF. The CDR3 DNA sequence: TGTGCCAGCAGCTTTTCCAGGGGTCTCGATTCACCCCTCCACTTT.

This clonotype was picked up a small number of times. The gene calls are TRBV4-2 and TRBJ2-1; D might be TRBD1 (6 bases). CDR3 size: 16 residues. Germline-derived CDR1 and CDR2 are LGHNA and YNFKEQ. Trimming took 0 bases from V and 4 from J, leaving 13 bases between them. CDR3 sequence reads: CASSQDPGALYNEQFF. DNA for the CDR3: TGTGCCAGCAGCCAAGATCCAGGGGCATTATACAATGAGCAGTTCTTC.

The rearrangement links TRBV6-5 to TRBJ2-3; D call uncertain. CDR3 length: 14 residues. Germline loops: CDR1 MNHEY, CDR2 SVGAGI. The V end was cut by 3 bases, the J end by 4 bases, with 11 bases between. This CDR3 reads CASSYISSADTQYF. CDR3 sequence (DNA): TGTGCCAGCAGTTATATCTCTAGTGCAGATACGCAGTATTTT.

This clonotype was seen ten or more times. The chain employs TRBV2 and TRBJ2-1; D is ambiguous. Trimming pared 6 bases from V and 0 bases from J, leaving 12 bases between. CDR1 is SNHLY, CDR2 FYNNEI, per germline. The CDR3 totals 15 residues. The CDR3 sequence is CASRGGFLSYNEQFF. The CDR3 DNA follows: TGTGCCAGCAGGGGTGGGTTCCTCTCCTACAATGAGCAGTTCTTC.

Ten or more counts support this clonotype. This sequence joins TRBV5-1 and TRBJ2-3, with D possibly matching TRBD2 (5 bases). CDR1 and CDR2 from the germline V gene are SGHRS and YFSETQ. Trimming stripped 4 bases from V and 6 bases from J, with 12 bases between. CDR3 length equals 13 residues. The CDR3 nucleotides read TGCGCCAGCAGCGTGGACGGGATTGATACGCAGTATTTT. This codes for CASSVDGIDTQYF.

This clonotype was recorded a few times. Since a much larger clone is just one base distant, this may be a read error. This sequence joins TRBV12-3 or TRBV12-4 and TRBJ2-2, with 7 positions matching TRBD2. CDR3 length equals 15 residues. The CDR3 DNA is TGTGCCAGCAGTGCTAACCGGGACTACACCGGGGAGCCGTTTTTT. Translation: CASSANRDYTGEPFF.

The sample holds a few counts of this clonotype. The chain carries TRBV5-1 and TRBJ2-5; TRBD2 matches 8 bases. Germline CDR1 is SGHRS and CDR2 is YFSETQ. The trim removed 4 bases at V and 5 bases at J, leaving 10 bases unmatched. CDR3 length equals 15 residues. The CDR3 protein is CASSVAGTRDETQYF. CDR3 DNA: TGCGCCAGCAGCGTAGCGGGGACTAGAGACGAGACCCAGTACTTC.

The chain combines TRBV20-1 with TRBJ1-6, with D possibly being TRBD1 (6 bases). CDR1 is DFQATT, CDR2 SNEGSKA, per germline (reference sequence). The ends were cut back, 3 bases at V and 8 bases at J, with 14 bases in the middle. The CDR3 runs to 14 residues. CDR3 nucleotides: TGCAGTGCTAGCCCCAGGGGACCAGATTCACCCCTCCACTTT. Amino acid sequence: CSASPRGPDSPLHF.

This clonotype was seen only a few times. The rearrangement joins TRBV28 to TRBJ1-5, with unresolved D. Germline CDR1 MDHEN, CDR2 SYDVKM. The V end lost 7 bases, the J end lost 7 bases, and 20 bases lay between the germline ends. CDR3 length: 15 amino acids. The chain's CDR3 is CASTIGSGSSQPQHF. The CDR3 DNA reads as TGTGCCAGCACAATCGGGTCGGGTAGCAGCCAGCCCCAGCATTTT.

This clonotype was counted ten times or more. V gene TRBV11-2 combines with J gene TRBJ2-1; 11 nucleotides line up with TRBD2. The CDR3 totals 15 residues. The V gene's germline CDR1 is SGHAT and CDR2 FQNNGV. Trimming cost V 1 base and J 4 bases; bases outside gene matches: 0. CDR3 in DNA: TGTGCCAGCAGCTTAGGACTAGCGGGGTACAATGAGCAGTTCTTC. Encoded protein: CASSLGLAGYNEQFF.

This clonotype was observed at least ten times. The chain uses TRBV10-3 and TRBJ2-7; no clear D gene. The CDR3 has 12 residues. Germline CDR1 is ENHRY and CDR2 is SYGVKD. V lost 8 bases and J lost 7, with 15 bases in between. The CDR3 spells CAIAGDAGEQYV. The CDR3 coding sequence is TGTGCCATCGCAGGTGACGCTGGGGAGCAGTACGTC.

The chain is built from TRBV20-1 and TRBJ2-7, with 16 bases matching TRBD2. The V gene end was trimmed by 6 bases and the J gene end by 3 bases; junction bases not matched to a gene: 8. The germline gives CDR1 DFQATT, CDR2 SNEGSKA (reference sequence). The CDR3 runs 16 residues. For the CDR3, the DNA is TGCAGTGCCGGTTTGGGACTAGCGGGGGGGATCTACGAGCAGTACTTC. This codes for CSAGLGLAGGIYEQYF.

The CDR3 is CASRLGGGNEQFF. The CDR3 nucleotides are TGTGCCAGCAGGCTAGGTGGGGGGAATGAGCAGTTCTTC. This sequence joins TRBV2 and TRBJ2-1; a weak D match, TRBD2 (6 bases). Per the germline V gene, CDR1 is SNHLY and CDR2 is FYNNEI. The CDR3 has 13 amino acids. V was cut by 6 bases and J by 7 bases, with 13 bases left in between.

This clonotype was detected a few times. V is TRBV6-5 and J is TRBJ2-5; weak D call: TRBD2 (5 bases). The CDR3 is 12 residues long. Trimming removed 2 bases at V and 7 bases at J, with 8 bases between. Germline V gene lookup returns CDR1 MNHEY and CDR2 SVGAGI. The CDR3 sequence is CASSYPEGTQYF. DNA for the CDR3: TGTGCCAGCAGTTACCCAGAGGGGACCCAGTACTTC.

The chain couples TRBV6-5 to TRBJ2-1; 8 bases agree with TRBD1. The CDR3 has 12 residues. The V segment lost 11 bases and the J segment 6 bases; nucleotides outside the gene matches: 6. CDR1 and CDR2 from the germline V gene are MNHEY and SVGAGI. CDR3 sequence reads: CASRQGINEQFF. In nucleotides, the CDR3 is TGTGCCTCGCGACAGGGGATCAATGAGCAGTTCTTC.

Many counts were recorded for this clonotype. The V call is TRBV7-2, the J call TRBJ1-6, with D uncertain. Between the trimmed V and J ends, which lost 4 bases and 10 bases, there was a span of 14 bases. The germline V gene has CDR1 SGHTA and CDR2 FQGNSA. The CDR3 loop spans 14 amino acids. CDR3 protein: CASSSAYGRSPLHF. In DNA form, the CDR3 reads TGTGCCAGCAGCTCAGCCTACGGCCGATCACCCCTCCACTTT. The full variable domain, completed using reference TRBV7-2 and TRBJ1-6, is GAGVSQSPSNKVTEKGKDVELRCDPISGHTALYWYRQSLGQGLEFLIYFQGNSAPDKSGLPSDRFSAERTGGSVSTLTIQRTQQEDSAVYLCASSSAYGRSPLHFGNGTRLTVT.

This clonotype has a count of ten or more. The chain combines TRBV29-1 with TRBJ2-5; 7 bases line up with TRBD1. Looked up from germline, CDR1 is SQVTM and CDR2 is ANQGSEA. V shed 5 bases and J 1 base; nucleotides not matched to a gene: 4. CDR3 length: 13 amino acids. The chain's CDR3 is CSVYGTAQETQYF. In DNA, the CDR3 is TGCAGCGTTTACGGGACAGCCCAAGAGACCCAGTACTTC.

There are a few counts of this clonotype. The genes are TRBV5-1 and TRBJ2-2, with 12 nucleotides matching TRBD2. J was trimmed by 5 bases and V by 3 bases; bases with no gene match: 5. This CDR3 comprises 16 residues. The germline V gene encodes CDR1 SGHRS and CDR2 YFSETQ. The CDR3 coding sequence is TGCGCCAGCAGCTACCTAGCGGGGGGGCCGACCGGGGAGCTGTTTTTT. This codes for CASSYLAGGPTGELFF.

Ten or more counts support this clonotype. V gene TRBV5-1 combines with J gene TRBJ2-7; D may match TRBD1 or TRBD2 (5 bases each). The CDR3 totals 15 residues. Germline V gene data show CDR1 as SGHRS and CDR2 as YFSETQ. V was clipped by 4 bases and J by 1 base, with 15 bases between them. CDR3 region: CASSPGGTESYEQYF. The CDR3 DNA sequence: TGCGCCAGCAGCCCTGGGGGTACGGAATCCTACGAGCAGTACTTC.